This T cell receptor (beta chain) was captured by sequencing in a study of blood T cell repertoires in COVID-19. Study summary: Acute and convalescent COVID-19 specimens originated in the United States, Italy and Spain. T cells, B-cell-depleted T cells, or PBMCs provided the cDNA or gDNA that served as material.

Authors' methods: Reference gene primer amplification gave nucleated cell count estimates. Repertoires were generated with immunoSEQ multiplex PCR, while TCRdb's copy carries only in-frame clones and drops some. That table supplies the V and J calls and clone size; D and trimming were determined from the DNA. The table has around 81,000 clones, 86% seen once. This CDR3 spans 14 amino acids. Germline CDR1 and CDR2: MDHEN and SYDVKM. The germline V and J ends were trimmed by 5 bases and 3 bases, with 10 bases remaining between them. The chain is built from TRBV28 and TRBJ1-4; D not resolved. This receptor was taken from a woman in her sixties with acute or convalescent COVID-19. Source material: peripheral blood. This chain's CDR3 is CASSGGSPNEKLFF. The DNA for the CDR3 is TGTGCCAGCAGTGGAGGCTCCCCTAATGAAAAACTGTTTTTT.